The present T cell receptor beta chain was sequenced within a study of control samples from healthy donors and cancer patients. The V gene's germline CDR1 is SGHRS and CDR2 YFSETQ. This CDR3 region has 15 residues. V was trimmed by 4 bases and J by 0 bases, leaving 13 bases between them. Some clones are missing from TCRdb's copy, which holds only in-frame ones; the method was immunoSEQ multiplex PCR. The table records 4,500 to 7,000 clones, 84% of them present only once. Sequencing used formalin-fixed, paraffin-embedded tissue. The rearrangement links TRBV5-1 to TRBJ1-2; a weak D match, TRBD1 (5 bases). This sequence originates from a female donor with lung cancer. CDR3 bases: TGCGCCAGCAGCAACGGGACCCCCTCTAACTATGGCTACACCTTC. Translation: CASSNGTPSNYGYTF.